The text below deals with one TCR beta chain. This sample was included in a study of blood T cell repertoires in COVID-19. The CDR3 runs 17 residues. The germline gives CDR1 LGHDT, CDR2 YNNKEL (reference sequence). V was clipped by 6 bases and J by 6 bases; unmatched bases: 15. Assay: immunoSEQ multiplex PCR; the TCRdb copy retains only in-frame clones and omits some. This table holds about 64,000 clones, around 86% found once. The sequencing sample was made of peripheral blood. This chain links TRBV3-1 (or the pseudogene TRBV3-2) with TRBJ2-2; TRBD2 matches 8 bases. The TCR originated in a human donor in a cohort sampled during active COVID-19. DNA of the CDR3: TGTGCCAGCAGTCGTCCGCGGATAGCGGGGTTCGCCGGGGAGCTGTTTTTT. Its translation is CASSRPRIAGFAGELFF.